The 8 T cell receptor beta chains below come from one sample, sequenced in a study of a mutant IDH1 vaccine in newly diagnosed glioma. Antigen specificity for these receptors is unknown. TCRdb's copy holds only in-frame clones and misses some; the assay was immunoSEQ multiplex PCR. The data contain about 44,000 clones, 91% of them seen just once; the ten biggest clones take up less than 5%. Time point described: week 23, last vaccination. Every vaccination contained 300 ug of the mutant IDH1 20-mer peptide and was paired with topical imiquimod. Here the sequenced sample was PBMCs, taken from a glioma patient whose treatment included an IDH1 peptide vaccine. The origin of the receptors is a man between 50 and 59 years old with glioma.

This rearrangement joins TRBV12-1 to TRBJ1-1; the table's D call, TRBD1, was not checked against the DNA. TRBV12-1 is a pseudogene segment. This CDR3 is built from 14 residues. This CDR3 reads CASSLWTAATEAFF. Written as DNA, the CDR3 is TGTGCCAGCAGCCTGTGGACAGCGGCCACTGAAGCTTTCTTT.

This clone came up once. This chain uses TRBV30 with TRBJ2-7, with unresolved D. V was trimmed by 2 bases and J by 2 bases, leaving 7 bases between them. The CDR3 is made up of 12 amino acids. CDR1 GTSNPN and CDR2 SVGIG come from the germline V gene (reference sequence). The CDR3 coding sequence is TGTGCCTGGAGTTCGAGTACCTACGAGCAGTACTTC. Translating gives CAWSSSTYEQYF.

Here the CDR3 reads CSVVHPNTGELFF. Here the CDR3 DNA reads TGCAGCGTTGTTCATCCGAACACCGGGGAGCTGTTTTTT. This chain connects TRBV29-1 to TRBJ2-2; D is undetermined. This CDR3 contains 13 residues. Trimming removed 4 bases from V and 0 bases from J, with 6 bases in between. Germline V lookup: CDR1 SQVTM, CDR2 ANQGSEA.

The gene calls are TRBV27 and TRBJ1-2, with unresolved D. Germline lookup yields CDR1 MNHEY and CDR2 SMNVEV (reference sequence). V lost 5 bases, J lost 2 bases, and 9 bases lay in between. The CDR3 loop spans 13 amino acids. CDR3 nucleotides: TGTGCCAGCAGTCGGGAGGGAAACTATGGCTACACCTTC. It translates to CASSREGNYGYTF.

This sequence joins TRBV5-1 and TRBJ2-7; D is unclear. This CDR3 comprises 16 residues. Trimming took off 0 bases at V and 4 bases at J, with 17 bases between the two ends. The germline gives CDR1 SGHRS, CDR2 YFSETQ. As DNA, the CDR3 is TGCGCCAGCAGCTTGGCAAAAGGCGCAAGTTTTTACGAGCAGTACTTC. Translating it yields CASSLAKGASFYEQYF. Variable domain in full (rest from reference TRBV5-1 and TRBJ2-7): KAGVTQTPRYLIKTRGQQVTLSCSPISGHRSVSWYQQTPGQGLQFLFEYFSETQRNKGNFPGRFSGRQFSNSRSEMNVSTLELGDSALYLCASSLAKGASFYEQYFGPGTRLTVT.

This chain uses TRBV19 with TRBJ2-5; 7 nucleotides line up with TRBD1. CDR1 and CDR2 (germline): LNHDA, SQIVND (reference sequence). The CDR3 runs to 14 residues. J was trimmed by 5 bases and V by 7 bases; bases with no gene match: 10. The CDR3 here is CASTATGHGETQYF. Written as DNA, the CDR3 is TGTGCCAGTACCGCGACAGGGCATGGGGAGACCCAGTACTTC.

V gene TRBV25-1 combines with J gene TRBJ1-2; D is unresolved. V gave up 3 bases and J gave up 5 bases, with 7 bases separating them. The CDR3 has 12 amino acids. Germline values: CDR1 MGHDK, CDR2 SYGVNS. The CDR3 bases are TGTGCCAGCAGTGATGGAGGGTATGGCTACACCTTC. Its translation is CASSDGGYGYTF.

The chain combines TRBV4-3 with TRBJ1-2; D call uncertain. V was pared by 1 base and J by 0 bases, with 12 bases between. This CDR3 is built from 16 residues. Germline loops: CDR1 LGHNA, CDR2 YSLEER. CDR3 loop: CASSQAVRQANYGYTF. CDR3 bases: TGCGCCAGCAGCCAAGCAGTACGGCAGGCTAACTATGGCTACACCTTC.